Presented here are 4 T cell receptor beta chains from one specimen sequenced in a study of blood T cell repertoires in COVID-19. The assay was immunoSEQ multiplex PCR, and TCRdb's table has in-frame clones only and misses some. Among about 250,000 clones listed, roughly 89% were seen once. What was sequenced was peripheral blood. These TCRs come from a woman aged 25 to 39 with active or convalescent COVID-19.

This clone was detected a few times. The rearrangement links TRBV7-2 to TRBJ1-3; D gene unclear. The ends were cut back, 0 bases at V and 2 bases at J, with 5 bases in the middle. This CDR3 is built from 14 residues. Germline CDR1 is SGHTA and CDR2 is FQGNSA. In DNA form, the CDR3 reads TGTGCCAGCAGCTTAGCGGCAACTGGAAACACCATATATTTT. As protein: CASSLAATGNTIYF. The entire variable domain, with the rest obtained from reference TRBV7-2 and TRBJ1-3, is as follows: GAGVSQSPSNKVTEKGKDVELRCDPISGHTALYWYRQSLGQGLEFLIYFQGNSAPDKSGLPSDRFSAERTGGSVSTLTIQRTQQEDSAVYLCASSLAATGNTIYFGEGSWLTVV.

The chain's CDR3 is CASSFGEVLTGNEQFF. The CDR3 DNA reads as TGTGCCAGCAGTTTTGGGGAAGTCCTAACGGGGAATGAGCAGTTCTTC. J is TRBJ2-1 and V is TRBV27; a possible D gene is TRBD2 (5 bases). Germline CDR1 is MNHEY and CDR2 is SMNVEV (reference sequence). CDR3 length: 16 amino acids. Trimming cost V 3 bases and J 7 bases, with 19 bases left between them.

This chain connects TRBV6-1 to TRBJ2-3; possible D gene TRBD1, 6 bases. The germline V gene encodes CDR1 MNHNS and CDR2 SASEGT. V lost 2 bases and J 7 bases, leaving 7 bases between the germline ends. CDR3 length: 12 residues. This CDR3 is CASSEQGNTQYF. The CDR3 coding sequence is TGTGCCAGCAGTGAACAGGGGAATACGCAGTATTTT.

CDR3 residues: CASKSPGQRPDTQYF. The CDR3 DNA is TGTGCCAGCAAATCACCGGGACAGCGGCCAGATACGCAGTATTTT. The chain has TRBV27 and TRBJ2-3; 7 bases agree with TRBD1. This CDR3 is 15 amino acids long. V was pared by 7 bases and J by 4 bases, with 11 bases of the junction left unmatched. From germline, CDR1 is MNHEY and CDR2 SMNVEV (reference sequence).